A selection of T cell receptor beta chains follows, all from one sample in a study of T cell responses to AZD1222 COVID-19 vaccine. Assay used: immunoSEQ multiplex PCR; TCRdb lists only in-frame clones, some missing. The table shows 90,000 to 150,000 clones, with about 90% occurring only once. The starting material was peripheral blood, obtained on day 0 of AZD1222 vaccination. The receptors were gathered from an adult in good health. Both conserved end residues are part of each CDR3. D genes are given only for firm matches. Clone size is not always given. Where it is, it says once, few, many or a class for expanded clones.

>TRBJ1-4|TRBV18|.|.
TGTGCCAGCTCCGGACAGTCGGCGGAAAAACTGTTTTTT
CASSGQSAEKLFF
>TRBJ2-7|TRBV7-9|.|.
TGTGCCAGCAGCTTTGGACCCACCACCTCCTACGAGCAGTACTTC
CASSFGPTTSYEQYF
>TRBJ1-1|TRBV9|.|.
TGTGCCAGCAGCGGTGGGCCGGACACTGAAGCTTTCTTT
CASSGGPDTEAFF
>TRBJ2-1|TRBV30|once|.
TGTGCCTGGAGTCCAAACAGCAATGAGCAGTTCTTC
CAWSPNSNEQFF
>TRBJ1-6|TRBV5-1|once|TRBD1
TGCGCCAGCAGCTTACAGACAGGGGATAATTCACCCCTCCACTTT
CASSLQTGDNSPLHF
>TRBJ1-4|TRBV2|.|.
TGTGCCATTGGAGGACAGCGGGGGGAACTGTTTTTT
CAIGGQRGELFF
>TRBJ1-5|TRBV27|once|.
TGTGCCAGCAGTTTACGCATAGGGGCCAATCAGCCCCAGCATTTT
CASSLRIGANQPQHF
>TRBJ1-2|TRBV3-1/TRBV3-2|.|.
TGTGCCAGCAGTCAAGTTCCATCGGGCAGGGGAGGGGGAGTGGATGGCTACACCTTC
CASSQVPSGRGGGVDGYTF
>TRBJ2-7|TRBV7-9|.|.
TGTGCCAGCAGCTTCAGCCCGACGCACCCCTACGAGCAGTACTTC
CASSFSPTHPYEQYF
>TRBJ1-2|TRBV30|.|.
TGTGCCTGGAGTCCCCAGGTCTACGATGGCTACACCTTC
CAWSPQVYDGYTF
>TRBJ1-3|TRBV18|.|.
TGTGCCAGCTCACCGATGGACAGAAGCTCTGGAAACACCATATATTTT
CASSPMDRSSGNTIYF
>TRBJ1-6|TRBV30|.|.
TGTGCCTGGAGTTCGGGACTCAATTCACCCCTCCACTTT
CAWSSGLNSPLHF
>TRBJ2-2|TRBV10-3|once|TRBD1
TGTGCCATCAGTAAGATCACAGGGGGCCCTGGCGGGGAGCTGTTTTTT
CAISKITGGPGGELFF
>TRBJ1-5|TRBV28|.|.
TGTGCCAGCAGTTCTCGCAGGGGCGGGTATAGCAATCAGCCCCAGCATTTT
CASSSRRGGYSNQPQHF
>TRBJ1-1|TRBV28|.|.
TGTGCCAGCAGTTTTCTGGGGTTACCTGAAGCTTTCTTT
CASSFLGLPEAFF
>TRBJ1-2|TRBV11-1|few|.
TGTGCCAGCAGCGGCAGGGGTTGGGACGGCTACACCTTC
CASSGRGWDGYTF
>TRBJ1-5|TRBV28|.|TRBD1
TGTGCCAGCAGACTTACAGGGGGAAGTCAGCCCCAGCATTTT
CASRLTGGSQPQHF
>TRBJ1-4|TRBV28|.|.
TGTGCCAGCAGTACACCGACTGGAAAACTGTTTTTT
CASSTPTGKLFF
>TRBJ2-7|TRBV3-1/TRBV3-2|.|TRBD2
TGTGCCAGCAGCCAAACCCCGGGACTAGCGACGCAGTACTTC
CASSQTPGLATQYF
>TRBJ2-3|TRBV29-1|.|TRBD2
TGCAGCGTTGGAAAGGGGCGGGGGAACACAGATACGCAGTATTTT
CSVGKGRGNTDTQYF
>TRBJ1-1|TRBV5-4|once|TRBD1
TGTGCCAGCAGCACCGGACAGGGAAGGAACACTGAAGCTTTCTTT
CASSTGQGRNTEAFF
>TRBJ2-4|TRBV19|.|TRBD2
TGTGCCACCTCGCGAGCGGGACTAGCGTCTCAGTACTTC
CATSRAGLASQYF
>TRBJ1-5|TRBV24-1|.|.
TGTGCCACCAGTGAAGGGTTTAATCAGCCCCAGCATTTT
CATSEGFNQPQHF
>TRBJ1-6|TRBV9|.|.
TGTGCCAGCAGCGTAGGTGAAGTGAGTTCACCCCTCCACTTT
CASSVGEVSSPLHF
>TRBJ1-6|TRBV3-1/TRBV3-2|.|TRBD1
TGTGCCAGCAGCCAGGAACCGGGACAGACTCATTCACCCCTCCACTTT
CASSQEPGQTHSPLHF
>TRBJ2-7|TRBV15|.|TRBD2
TGTGCCACCAGCAGCCCAACCGGACTAGCGGGAGGACGCTACGAGCAGTACTTC
CATSSPTGLAGGRYEQYF
>TRBJ1-2|TRBV7-3|.|.
TGTGCCAGCAGCTTCCAGAATGGAAAGGCCACCTTC
CASSFQNGKATF
>TRBJ2-7|TRBV30|.|TRBD2
TGTGCCTGGAGTGCCCTAGCGGGGCGGTGGGGCGAGCAGTACTTC
CAWSALAGRWGEQYF
>TRBJ2-7|TRBV28|once|TRBD1
TGTGCCACCGGGGGACAGGGGGGCGAGCAGTACTTC
CATGGQGGEQYF
>TRBJ1-4|TRBV7-9|once|.
TGTGCCAGCAGCTTGCAGGGAGCAACTAATGAAAAACTGTTTTTT
CASSLQGATNEKLFF
>TRBJ2-7|TRBV5-1|.|.
TGCGCCAGCCTCCGGATCCCGGGGGCCTACGAGCAGTACTTC
CASLRIPGAYEQYF
>TRBJ2-7|TRBV27|.|TRBD1
TGTGCCAGCAGTTTGTTACGCGGGACAGGGGTCTACGAGCAGTACTTC
CASSLLRGTGVYEQYF
>TRBJ2-2|TRBV30|.|.
TGTGCCTGGAGTGCTTTGCAGCCTTCTAAGGGGGAGCTGTTTTTT
CAWSALQPSKGELFF
>TRBJ2-7|TRBV11-2|.|.
TGTGCCAGCAGCCTTAGTCAGGGGTCGATCTACGAGCAGTACTTC
CASSLSQGSIYEQYF
>TRBJ1-6|TRBV9|.|.
TGTGCCAGCAGCGTAGCCTGGGACGGGAATTCACCCCTCCACTTT
CASSVAWDGNSPLHF